These T cell receptor beta chains were read from a single sample in a study of blood T cell repertoires in COVID-19. Profiling relied on immunoSEQ multiplex PCR, and the TCRdb table lists in-frame clones only, not all of them. Of some 190,000 clones listed, about 91% were seen once; the top ten hold under 3%. Sequencing used PBMCs or T cells enriched from blood (not recorded which). These receptors were collected from a middle-aged woman with acute COVID-19. The CDR3 runs from the conserved cysteine through the conserved F or W. D genes are given only for firm matches. Not all rows give a size; the values are once, few, many and, for expanded clones, a class.

v_gene	j_gene	abundance	d_gene	CDR3aa	CDR3nt
TRBV15	TRBJ2-7	.	.	CATRSGGLYEQYF	TGTGCCACCAGATCCGGCGGGCTATACGAGCAGTACTTC
TRBV5-4	TRBJ1-1	once	TRBD1	CASSQDRLNTEAFF	TGTGCCAGCAGCCAGGACAGGTTGAACACTGAAGCTTTCTTT
TRBV5-4	TRBJ2-7	few	.	CASSLDPGRPDEQYF	TGTGCCAGCAGCTTGGATCCAGGCCGCCCGGACGAGCAGTACTTC
TRBV27	TRBJ2-4	.	TRBD2	CASSPTGLAGAPAKNIQYF	TGTGCCAGCAGTCCCACAGGACTAGCGGGGGCCCCAGCCAAAAACATTCAGTACTTC
TRBV20-1	TRBJ1-1	.	.	CSASNGGLMNTEAFF	TGCAGTGCTAGTAACGGGGGACTTATGAACACTGAAGCTTTCTTT
TRBV12-3/TRBV12-4	TRBJ1-2	.	.	CASRPSGGGYTF	TGTGCCAGCAGACCTAGCGGGGGAGGCTACACCTTC
TRBV6-6	TRBJ2-5	.	TRBD2	CATLAGIGETQYF	TGTGCCACCCTAGCGGGGATTGGAGAGACCCAGTACTTC
TRBV25-1	TRBJ2-3	.	.	CASSDRAHTDTQYF	TGTGCCAGCAGTGACAGGGCCCACACAGATACGCAGTATTTT
TRBV3-1/TRBV3-2	TRBJ1-6	.	.	CASSQDGGASYNSPLHF	TGTGCCAGCAGCCAAGATGGGGGGGCCTCCTATAATTCACCCCTCCACTTT
TRBV5-5	TRBJ1-2	once	.	CASSLLSDYGYTF	TGTGCCAGCAGCTTGTTATCGGACTATGGCTACACCTTC
TRBV4-1	TRBJ2-5	once	TRBD2	CASRSSGGGQETQYF	TGCGCCAGCAGGTCATCTGGCGGGGGACAAGAGACCCAGTACTTC
TRBV7-2	TRBJ2-5	.	TRBD2	CASSQPGGAQYF	TGTGCCAGCAGCCAGCCGGGGGGGGCCCAGTACTTC
TRBV6-1	TRBJ2-4	.	.	CASSEARAKNIQYF	TGTGCCAGCAGTGAAGCCAGGGCCAAAAACATTCAGTACTTC
TRBV5-1	TRBJ2-3	once	TRBD2	CASSLDTSGGTDTQYF	TGCGCCAGCAGCTTGGACACTAGCGGGGGCACAGATACGCAGTATTTT
TRBV9	TRBJ1-3	.	.	CASSRTGGTGNTIYF	TGTGCCAGCAGTCGCACGGGAGGGACTGGAAACACCATATATTTT
TRBV27	TRBJ2-6	.	TRBD1	CASSLTGQGTGANVLTF	TGTGCCAGCAGTTTGACGGGACAGGGGACTGGGGCCAACGTCCTGACTTTC
TRBV5-1	TRBJ2-5	.	TRBD1	CASSSRQGKETQYF	TGCGCCAGCAGCTCCAGACAGGGCAAAGAGACCCAGTACTTC
TRBV25-1	TRBJ2-7	.	.	CATQIAGQYEQYF	TGTGCCACCCAAATAGCGGGACAGTACGAGCAGTACTTC
TRBV7-2	TRBJ2-7	.	.	CASSLVEAESYEQYF	TGTGCCAGCAGCTTAGTCGAGGCCGAATCCTACGAGCAGTACTTC
TRBV24-1	TRBJ2-5	.	.	CATRPRRGETQYF	TGTGCCACCAGGCCCCGACGAGGCGAGACCCAGTACTTC
TRBV6-5	TRBJ1-2	.	.	CASSRRQAHLGYTF	TGTGCCAGCAGTCGTCGACAGGCACATCTTGGCTACACCTTC
TRBV11-1	TRBJ1-4	.	.	CAVNHRSTNEKLFF	TGTGCCGTCAACCACAGATCAACTAATGAAAAACTGTTTTTT
TRBV14	TRBJ2-1	once	TRBD2	CASSRMVGGIYNEQFF	TGTGCCAGCAGCCGGATGGTGGGGGGGATTTACAATGAGCAGTTCTTC
TRBV28	TRBJ2-7	.	TRBD2	CASSLRPTSAREQYF	TGTGCCAGCAGTTTACGTCCTACTAGCGCCCGCGAGCAGTACTTC
TRBV30	TRBJ2-3	.	TRBD1	CAWSVDRVTDTQYF	TGTGCCTGGAGTGTCGACAGGGTTACAGATACGCAGTATTTT
TRBV15	TRBJ2-3	.	TRBD2	CATSPKGGETDTQYF	TGTGCCACCAGCCCTAAGGGAGGGGAGACAGATACGCAGTATTTT
TRBV4-2	TRBJ2-2	.	.	CASSQGEGLTGELFF	TGTGCCAGCAGCCAAGGGGAAGGACTCACCGGGGAGCTGTTTTTT
TRBV7-9	TRBJ2-1	.	.	CASSLRQGGSNEQFF	TGTGCCAGCAGCTTACGACAGGGAGGTTCGAATGAGCAGTTCTTC
TRBV5-4	TRBJ2-2	.	.	CASSFYSNTGELFF	TGTGCCAGCAGCTTTTATTCGAACACCGGGGAGCTGTTTTTT
TRBV9	TRBJ1-2	once	.	CASSVGEGGYGYTF	TGTGCCAGCAGCGTAGGAGAGGGAGGCTATGGCTACACCTTC
TRBV6-1	TRBJ2-3	.	.	CASSEGRGLTDTQYF	TGTGCCAGCAGTGAAGGGCGGGGGCTAACAGATACGCAGTATTTT
TRBV4-3	TRBJ2-7	.	TRBD2	CASSRALAEGTYEQYF	TGCGCCAGCAGCCGGGCTCTAGCGGAGGGGACCTACGAGCAGTACTTC
TRBV28	TRBJ1-3	.	TRBD1	CASSGTGSSGNTIYF	TGTGCCAGCAGTGGGACAGGGAGCTCTGGAAACACCATATATTTT
TRBV12-3/TRBV12-4	TRBJ2-5	.	.	CASSPRGETQYF	TGTGCCAGCAGTCCTAGGGGAGAGACCCAGTACTTC
TRBV14	TRBJ2-5	few	.	CASPKETQYF	TGTGCCAGCCCTAAAGAGACCCAGTACTTC
TRBV5-6	TRBJ2-3	.	TRBD2	CASSTSGGRYTDTQYF	TGTGCCAGCAGCACGAGCGGGGGGAGATACACAGATACGCAGTATTTT
TRBV2	TRBJ1-3	many	.	CASSQRQAFSGNTIYF	TGTGCCAGCAGTCAAAGACAGGCCTTCTCTGGAAACACCATATATTTT
TRBV29-1	TRBJ2-5	.	.	CSAGAEGAGTQYF	TGCAGCGCTGGGGCGGAGGGAGCGGGGACCCAGTACTTC
TRBV30	TRBJ2-5	.	.	CAWSVRSPETQYF	TGTGCCTGGAGTGTACGGAGTCCAGAGACCCAGTACTTC
TRBV5-4	TRBJ1-6	.	TRBD1	CASSLGYGTVQSPLHF	TGTGCCAGCAGCTTGGGTTATGGGACAGTTCAATCACCCCTCCACTTT
TRBV29-1	TRBJ1-4	.	.	CSGLNEKLFF	TGCAGCGGGCTTAATGAAAAACTGTTTTTT
TRBV6-2/TRBV6-3	TRBJ2-1	.	TRBD1	CASSLIGQGYNEQFF	TGTGCCAGCAGTTTAATAGGACAGGGGTACAATGAGCAGTTCTTC
TRBV29-1	TRBJ2-7	.	TRBD1	CSVEAPGQTSYEQYF	TGCAGCGTTGAAGCCCCGGGACAGACTTCCTACGAGCAGTACTTC
TRBV11-2	TRBJ2-1	.	TRBD2	CASSLDIGGGEQFF	TGTGCCAGCAGCTTAGATATCGGGGGGGGTGAGCAGTTCTTC
TRBV5-5	TRBJ2-1	.	TRBD2	CASSGRLAGLYNEQFF	TGTGCCAGCAGCGGGAGACTAGCGGGGCTTTACAATGAGCAGTTCTTC
TRBV5-6	TRBJ2-2	.	TRBD2	CASSLRTSHTGELFF	TGTGCCAGCAGCTTGAGGACTAGCCACACCGGGGAGCTGTTTTTT
TRBV10-2	TRBJ1-1	once	.	CASLRSGLPEAFF	TGCGCCAGCCTTCGCTCAGGGTTGCCTGAAGCTTTCTTT
TRBV7-9	TRBJ2-7	.	TRBD1	CASSRQAGGPAHYEQYF	TGTGCCAGCAGCAGACAGGCAGGGGGTCCTGCGCACTACGAGCAGTACTTC
TRBV30	TRBJ1-2	.	.	CAWSAGGYGYTF	TGTGCCTGGAGTGCGGGGGGCTATGGCTACACCTTC
TRBV4-2	TRBJ1-3	.	.	CASSQDGEGLLNTIYF	TGTGCCAGCAGCCAAGACGGGGAGGGTTTGTTGAACACCATATATTTT
TRBV5-5	TRBJ1-3	once	.	CASSLQGPGNTIYF	TGTGCCAGCAGCTTACAGGGACCAGGAAACACCATATATTTT
TRBV7-3	TRBJ2-3	.	.	CASSLGRWADTQYF	TGTGCCAGCAGCTTGGGCCGGTGGGCAGATACGCAGTATTTT
TRBV4-2	TRBJ2-3	.	TRBD2	CASSQVGWEGSTDTQYF	TGTGCCAGCAGCCAAGTGGGTTGGGAGGGCTCAACAGATACGCAGTATTTT
TRBV5-4	TRBJ2-7	.	TRBD2	CASSPRGGLEQYF	TGTGCCAGCAGCCCTCGGGGGGGCTTGGAGCAGTACTTC
TRBV30	TRBJ1-1	.	TRBD1	CAWSVPGQGAAEAFF	TGTGCCTGGAGTGTACCGGGACAGGGAGCGGCTGAAGCTTTCTTT